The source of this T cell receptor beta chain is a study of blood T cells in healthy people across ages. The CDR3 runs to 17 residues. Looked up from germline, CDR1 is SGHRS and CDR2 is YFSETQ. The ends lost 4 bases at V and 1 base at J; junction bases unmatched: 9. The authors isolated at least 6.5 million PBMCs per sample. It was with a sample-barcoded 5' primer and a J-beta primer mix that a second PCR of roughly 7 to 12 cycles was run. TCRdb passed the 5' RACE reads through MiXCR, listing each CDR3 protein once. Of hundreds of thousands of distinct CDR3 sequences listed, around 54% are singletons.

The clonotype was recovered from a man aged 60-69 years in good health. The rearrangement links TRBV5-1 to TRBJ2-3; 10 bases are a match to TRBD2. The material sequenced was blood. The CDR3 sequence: CASSTGLAGDRTDTQYF. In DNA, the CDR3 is TGCGCCAGCAGCACCGGCCTAGCGGGGGACCGCACAGATACGCAGTATTTT. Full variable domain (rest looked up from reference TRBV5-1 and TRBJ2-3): KAGVTQTPRYLIKTRGQQVTLSCSPISGHRSVSWYQQTPGQGLQFLFEYFSETQRNKGNFPGRFSGRQFSNSRSEMNVSTLELGDSALYLCASSTGLAGDRTDTQYFGPGTRLTVL.